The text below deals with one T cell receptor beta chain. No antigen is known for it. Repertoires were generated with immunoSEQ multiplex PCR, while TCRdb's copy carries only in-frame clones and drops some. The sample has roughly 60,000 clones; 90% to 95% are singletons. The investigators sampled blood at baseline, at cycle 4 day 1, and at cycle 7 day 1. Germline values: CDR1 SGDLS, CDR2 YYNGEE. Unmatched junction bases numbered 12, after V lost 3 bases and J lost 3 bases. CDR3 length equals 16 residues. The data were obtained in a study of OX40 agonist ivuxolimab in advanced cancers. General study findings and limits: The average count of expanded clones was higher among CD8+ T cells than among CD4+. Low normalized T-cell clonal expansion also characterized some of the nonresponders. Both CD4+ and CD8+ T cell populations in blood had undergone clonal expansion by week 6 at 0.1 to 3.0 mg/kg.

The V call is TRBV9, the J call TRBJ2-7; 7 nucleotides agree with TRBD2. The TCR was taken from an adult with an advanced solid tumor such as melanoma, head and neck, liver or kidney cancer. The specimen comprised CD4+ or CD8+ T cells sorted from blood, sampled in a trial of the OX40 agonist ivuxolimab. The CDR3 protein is CASSEHPTSSFYEQYF. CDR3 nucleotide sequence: TGTGCCAGCAGCGAACATCCGACTAGCAGCTTCTACGAGCAGTACTTC.